This T cell receptor (beta chain) derives from a study of cytomegalovirus exposure and HLA in healthy donors. Study-wide results and limits: A missense DCLRE1C variant was associated with V- and J-gene trimming of TCR beta chains in a later analysis, and an independent cohort replicated the association.

The PCR was carried out with 60 Vbeta primers and 13 Jbeta primers. Produced via immunoSEQ multiplex PCR; TCRdb's table is partial and in-frame only. The sample shows about 180,000 clones, around four fifths of them seen only once. Trimming at V came to 1 base and at J to 5 bases, leaving 3 bases not matched to a gene. The CDR3 is 15 amino acids. The V gene's germline CDR1 is MNHEY and CDR2 SMNVEV (reference sequence). Comments on this clone: Its antigen is undetermined.

Although they were nominally healthy when sampled, donors likely had unrecorded immune exposures. Input material: PBMCs. The chain couples TRBV27 to TRBJ2-1; 9 nucleotides line up with TRBD2. This sequence originates from a man younger than 35 in good health and CMV-seronegative. CDR3 sequence: CASSLFPSGDNEQFF. DNA of the CDR3: TGTGCCAGCAGTTTATTCCCTAGCGGGGACAATGAGCAGTTCTTC.